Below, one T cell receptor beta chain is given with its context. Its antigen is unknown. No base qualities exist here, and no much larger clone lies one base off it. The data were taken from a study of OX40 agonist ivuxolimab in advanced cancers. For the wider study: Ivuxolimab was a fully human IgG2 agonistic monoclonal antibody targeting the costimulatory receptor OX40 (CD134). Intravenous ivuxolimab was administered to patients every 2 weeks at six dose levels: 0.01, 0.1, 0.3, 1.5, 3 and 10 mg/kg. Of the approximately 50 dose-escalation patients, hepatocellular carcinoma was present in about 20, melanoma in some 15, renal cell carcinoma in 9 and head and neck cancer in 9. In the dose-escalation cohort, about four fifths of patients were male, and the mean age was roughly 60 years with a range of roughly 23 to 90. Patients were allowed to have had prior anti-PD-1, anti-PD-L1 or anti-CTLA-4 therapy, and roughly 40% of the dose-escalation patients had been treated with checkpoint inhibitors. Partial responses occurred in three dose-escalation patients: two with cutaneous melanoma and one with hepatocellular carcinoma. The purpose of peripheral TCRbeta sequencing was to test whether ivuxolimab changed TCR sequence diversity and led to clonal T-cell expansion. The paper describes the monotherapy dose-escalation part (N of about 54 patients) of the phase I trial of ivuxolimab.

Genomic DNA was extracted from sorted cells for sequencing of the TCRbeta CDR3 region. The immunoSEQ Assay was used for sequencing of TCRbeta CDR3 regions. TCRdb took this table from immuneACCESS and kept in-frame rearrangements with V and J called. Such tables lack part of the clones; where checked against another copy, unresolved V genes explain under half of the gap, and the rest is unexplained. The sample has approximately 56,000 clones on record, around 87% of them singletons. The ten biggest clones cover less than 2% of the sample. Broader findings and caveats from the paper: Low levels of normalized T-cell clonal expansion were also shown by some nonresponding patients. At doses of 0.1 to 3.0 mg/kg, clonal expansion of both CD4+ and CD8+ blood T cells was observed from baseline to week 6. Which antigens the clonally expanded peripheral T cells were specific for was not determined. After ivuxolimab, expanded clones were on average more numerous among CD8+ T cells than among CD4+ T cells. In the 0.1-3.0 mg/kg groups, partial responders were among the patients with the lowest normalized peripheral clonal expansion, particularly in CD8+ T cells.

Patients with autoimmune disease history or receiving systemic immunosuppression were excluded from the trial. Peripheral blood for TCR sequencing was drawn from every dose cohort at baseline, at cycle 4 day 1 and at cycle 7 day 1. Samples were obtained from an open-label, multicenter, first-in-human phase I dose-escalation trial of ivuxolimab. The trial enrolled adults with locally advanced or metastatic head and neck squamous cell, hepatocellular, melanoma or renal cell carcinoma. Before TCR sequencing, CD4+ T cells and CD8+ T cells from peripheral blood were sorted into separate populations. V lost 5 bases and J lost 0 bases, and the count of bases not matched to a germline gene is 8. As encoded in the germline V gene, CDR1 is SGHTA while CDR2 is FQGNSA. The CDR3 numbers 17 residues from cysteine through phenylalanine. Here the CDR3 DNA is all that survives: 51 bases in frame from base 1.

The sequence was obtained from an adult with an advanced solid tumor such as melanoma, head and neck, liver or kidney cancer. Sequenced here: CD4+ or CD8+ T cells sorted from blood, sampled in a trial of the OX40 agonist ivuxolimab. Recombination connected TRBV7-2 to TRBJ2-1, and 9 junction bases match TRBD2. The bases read TGTGCCAGCAGCCAGATTACTAGCGGGCCCTCCTACAATGAGCAGTTCTTC. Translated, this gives CASSQITSGPSYNEQFF.